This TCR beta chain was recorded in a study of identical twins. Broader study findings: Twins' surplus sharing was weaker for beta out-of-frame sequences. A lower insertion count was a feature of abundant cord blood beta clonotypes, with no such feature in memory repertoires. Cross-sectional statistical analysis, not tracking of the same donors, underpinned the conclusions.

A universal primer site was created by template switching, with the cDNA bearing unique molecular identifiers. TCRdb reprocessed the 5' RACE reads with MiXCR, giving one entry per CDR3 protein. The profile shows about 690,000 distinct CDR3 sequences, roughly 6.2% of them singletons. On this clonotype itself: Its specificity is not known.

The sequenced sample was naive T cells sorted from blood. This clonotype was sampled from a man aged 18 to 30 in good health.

In nucleotides, the CDR3 is TGCGCCAGCAGCCCGGACAGGGTCGGAGATACGCAGTATTTT. Translated: CASSPDRVGDTQYF. The V call is TRBV5-1, the J call TRBJ2-3; 8 bases fit TRBD1. CDR1 SGHRS and CDR2 YFSETQ come from the germline V gene. This CDR3 has 14 residues. J gave up 5 bases and V 4 bases, and 6 bases lay outside the gene matches.